The 20 T cell receptor beta chains below come from one sample, sequenced in a study of Graves' ophthalmopathy and Graves' hyperthyroidism. RNA transcripts were the template, and TCR beta CDR3 regions were amplified from them. Scientists carried out first-round RT-PCR using HTBI primers and then a second-round multiplex PCR. TCRdb itself ran the multiplex PCR reads through MiXCR, one entry per CDR3 protein. Of over 200,000 distinct CDR3 sequences listed, around 28% are singletons. The sample comprised peripheral blood. The receptors stem from a man aged 50-59 years with Graves' ophthalmopathy.

This clonotype was seen at least ten times. This chain connects TRBV6-1 to TRBJ1-3; D is undetermined. The CDR3 spans 13 residues. Trimming removed 8 bases from V and 0 bases from J, with 8 bases in between. Germline V CDR1 and CDR2: MNHNS, SASEGT. CDR3 sequence: CASGRVSGNTIYF. As DNA, the CDR3 is TGTGCCAGCGGAAGGGTCTCTGGAAACACCATATATTTT.

CDR3 protein: CASSIPGTHGYTF. DNA of the CDR3: TGTGCCAGTAGTATTCCCGGGACTCATGGCTACACCTTC. This chain connects TRBV19 to TRBJ1-2, with D possibly being TRBD1 (5 bases). CDR3 size: 13 residues. V shed 3 bases and J shed 6 bases, with 11 bases lying between them. In germline, CDR1 is LNHDA, CDR2 SQIVND (reference sequence).

This clonotype was detected ten times or more. The rearrangement links TRBV4-2 to TRBJ2-2, with a tentative D call TRBD1 (5 bases). CDR1 LGHNA and CDR2 YNFKEQ come from the germline V gene. Deletions cut 0 bases from V and 1 base from J, with 9 bases between. This CDR3 spans 16 amino acids. CDR3 coding DNA: TGTGCCAGCAGCCAAGAAGGGGCTGGGAACACCGGGGAGCTGTTTTTT. It yields the protein CASSQEGAGNTGELFF.

This chain connects TRBV12-3 or TRBV12-4 to TRBJ2-2; D not certain. V lost 8 bases to trimming and J lost 2 bases, with 12 bases between them. CDR3 length: 14 amino acids. CDR3 in DNA: TGTGCCAGCCGCGGCCTCATAAACACCGGGGAGCTGTTTTTT. This encodes CASRGLINTGELFF.

J is TRBJ1-1 and V is TRBV6-2 or TRBV6-3; 7 bases match TRBD1. The V and J ends lost 7 bases and 7 bases, in that order; junction bases with no gene match: 9. The CDR3 spans 13 residues. Germline V gene sequence: CDR1 MNHEY, CDR2 SVGEGT. CDR3 bases: TGTGCCAGCACGGCTAACAGGGGTGGTGAAGCTTTCTTT. Translation gives CASTANRGGEAFF.

This clonotype was picked up many times. The rearrangement joins TRBV28 to TRBJ1-2; D not certain. The CDR3 length is 15 residues. Trimming cost V 2 bases and J 0 bases, with 10 bases left between them. Germline V lookup: CDR1 MDHEN, CDR2 SYDVKM. For the CDR3, the DNA is TGTGCCAGCAGTTTAGGCCCGGGAACTAACTATGGCTACACCTTC. Protein sequence: CASSLGPGTNYGYTF.

This clonotype showed up many times. CDR3 sequence: CASNRDIPYEQYF. In DNA form, the CDR3 reads TGTGCCTCGAACCGGGACATTCCCTACGAGCAGTACTTC. The chain has TRBV30 and TRBJ2-7; possibly TRBD1 for D (6 bases). CDR1 GTSNPN and CDR2 SVGIG come from the germline V gene (reference sequence). The CDR3 length is 13 residues. V was trimmed by 7 bases and J by 2 bases, leaving 15 bases between them.

This clonotype was detected many times. This chain joins TRBV2 and TRBJ2-6; no clear D gene. With 7 bases removed from V and 0 bases from J, the gap between germline ends came to 10 bases. The CDR3 has 15 residues. Germline V CDR1 and CDR2: SNHLY, FYNNEI. CDR3 sequence reads: CASKQEDSGANVLTF. The CDR3 DNA follows: TGTGCCAGCAAGCAGGAAGACTCTGGGGCCAACGTCCTGACTTTC.

V and J are TRBV6-5 and TRBJ1-2; a possible D gene is TRBD1 (6 bases). This CDR3 has 15 residues. The germline V gene has CDR1 MNHEY and CDR2 SVGAGI. V lost 7 bases, J lost 4 bases, and 19 bases lay in between. The CDR3 coding sequence is TGTGCCAGCACTTCGCCAGCAAGAGGGGGCTATGGCTACACCTTC. Translation gives CASTSPARGGYGYTF.

This clonotype was observed a single time. The chain couples TRBV19 to TRBJ2-6; 7 positions match TRBD1. The ends lost 5 bases at V and 3 bases at J; junction bases unmatched: 7. The CDR3 is 16 amino acids. Germline lookup yields CDR1 LNHDA and CDR2 SQIVND (reference sequence). CDR3 sequence reads: CASSAITGVGANVLTF. As DNA, the CDR3 is TGTGCCAGTAGTGCGATTACAGGGGTTGGGGCCAACGTCCTGACTTTC.

This clonotype has ten or more counts. This rearrangement joins TRBV12-3 or TRBV12-4 to TRBJ1-6, with 7 bases aligning to TRBD1. The CDR3 length is 17 residues. The trim removed 5 bases at V and 12 bases at J, leaving 19 bases unmatched. The CDR3 reads CASSDRLDRIPRGPLHF. For the CDR3, the DNA is TGTGCCAGCAGTGACCGCCTGGACAGGATTCCTAGGGGACCCCTCCACTTT.

This clonotype has at least ten counts. The chain recombines TRBV14 with TRBJ1-1; no clear D. The CDR3 runs to 12 residues. The V gene's germline CDR1 is SGHDN and CDR2 FVKESK. The ends were cut back, 3 bases at V and 3 bases at J, with 5 bases in the middle. CDR3: CASSQLHTEAFF. CDR3 nucleotide sequence: TGTGCCAGCAGCCAGTTACACACTGAAGCTTTCTTT.

The chain has TRBV10-3 and TRBJ2-5; TRBD1 matches 7 bases. Germline V gene data show CDR1 as ENHRY and CDR2 as SYGVKD. The CDR3 consists of 14 residues. Losses at the gene ends were 6 bases for V and 5 bases for J; bases not matched to a gene: 9. The DNA for the CDR3 is TGTGCCATCAGACAACAGGGGCAGGGGGAGACCCAGTACTTC. It specifies CAIRQQGQGETQYF.

This clonotype was detected a few times. The chain links TRBV6-1 to TRBJ2-5; 7 bases match TRBD1. There are 14 residues in the CDR3. The germline CDR1 and CDR2 sequences are MNHNS and SASEGT. V shed 5 bases and J 0 bases; nucleotides not matched to a gene: 3. CDR3 region: CASSQQGYQETQYF. The CDR3 nucleotides read TGTGCCAGCAGTCAACAGGGGTACCAAGAGACCCAGTACTTC.

In its sample, this clonotype was seen many times. V and J are TRBV5-1 and TRBJ1-5; TRBD1 matches at 8 bases. Per the germline V gene, CDR1 is SGHRS and CDR2 is YFSETQ. V lost 0 bases to trimming and J lost 5 bases; unmatched junction nucleotides: 1. The CDR3 length is 14 residues. The CDR3 spells CASSLEGQDQPQHF. CDR3 DNA: TGCGCCAGCAGCTTGGAGGGACAGGATCAGCCCCAGCATTTT.

V and J are TRBV15 and TRBJ2-7, with TRBD1 identical over 7 bases. CDR1 and CDR2 (germline): LNHNV, YYDKDF (reference sequence). V shed 4 bases and J 3 bases; nucleotides not matched to a gene: 9. There are 15 residues in the CDR3. CDR3 bases: TGTGCCACCAGCATAGTGGACAGGTCATTCTACGAGCAGTACTTC. Translation: CATSIVDRSFYEQYF. Drawing the rest from reference TRBV15 and TRBJ2-7, the complete variable domain is DAMVIQNPRYQVTQFGKPVTLSCSQTLNHNVMYWYQQKSSQAPKLLFHYYDKDFNNEADTPDNFQSRRPNTSFCFLDIRSPGLGDTAMYLCATSIVDRSFYEQYFGPGTRLTVT.

In this sample, this clonotype turned up many times. The chain links TRBV12-3 or TRBV12-4 to TRBJ2-6; D is perhaps TRBD2 (5 bases). This CDR3 comprises 17 residues. V was pared by 4 bases and J by 0 bases, with 13 bases between. The CDR3 region is CASSSTGKGSGANVLTF. The CDR3 coding sequence is TGTGCCAGCAGTTCAACCGGGAAGGGCTCTGGGGCCAACGTCCTGACTTTC.

This clonotype was seen many times. V gene TRBV19 combines with J gene TRBJ1-5; D uncertain. This CDR3 contains 17 residues. CDR1 LNHDA and CDR2 SQIVND come from the germline V gene (reference sequence). The germline V and J ends were trimmed by 5 bases and 0 bases, with 17 bases remaining between them. The CDR3 DNA follows: TGTGCCAGTAGTCCGGCCGGTAGTCCCAATAGCAATCAGCCCCAGCATTTT. As protein: CASSPAGSPNSNQPQHF.

This clonotype was counted ten times or more. This chain links TRBV7-2 with TRBJ2-7; 7 bases agree with TRBD2. V shed 5 bases, J shed 5 bases, and the junction held 12 bases outside the gene matches. CDR1 is SGHTA and CDR2 is FQGNSA in the germline V gene. This CDR3 spans 15 amino acids. CDR3: CASSPSGGVLDEQYF. The CDR3 coding sequence is TGTGCCAGCAGCCCATCGGGGGGTGTCCTGGACGAGCAGTACTTC.

In its sample, this clonotype was seen many times. The gene calls are TRBV10-1 and TRBJ2-7; D gene ambiguous. V lost 2 bases to trimming and J lost 2 bases, with 10 bases between them. CDR1 and CDR2 from the germline V gene are WNHNN and SYGVQD (reference sequence). There are 14 residues in the CDR3. CDR3 DNA sequence: TGCGCCAGCAGTGAGGGAAGGGCACCCTACGAGCAGTACTTC. This codes for CASSEGRAPYEQYF.